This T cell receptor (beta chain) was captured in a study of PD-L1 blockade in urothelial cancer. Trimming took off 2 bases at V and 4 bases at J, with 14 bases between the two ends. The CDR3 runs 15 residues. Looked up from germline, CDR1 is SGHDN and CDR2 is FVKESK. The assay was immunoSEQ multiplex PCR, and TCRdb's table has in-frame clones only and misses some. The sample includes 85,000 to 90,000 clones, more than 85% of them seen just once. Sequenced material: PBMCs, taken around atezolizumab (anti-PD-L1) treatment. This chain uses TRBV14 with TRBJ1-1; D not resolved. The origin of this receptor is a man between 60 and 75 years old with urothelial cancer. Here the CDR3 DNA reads TGTGCCAGCAGCCAACTTTCCGGGGTTGGCACTGAAGCTTTCTTT. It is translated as CASSQLSGVGTEAFF.